The rows below give T cell receptor beta chains drawn from one sample of a study of PD-1 blockade in classical Hodgkin lymphoma. Libraries were prepared by immunoSEQ multiplex PCR; TCRdb keeps only in-frame clonotypes and omits some of them. The sample holds 15,000 to 20,000 clones, about 80% seen once. Sequenced: CD4+ T cells from blood. Receptors originate from a human donor with classical Hodgkin lymphoma. Each CDR3 is given without its conserved first and last residue.

j_call v_call cdr3_aa
TRBJ2-7 TRBV28 ASRSGREQY
TRBJ2-7 TRBV5-4 ASSHPRGGPNSYEQY
TRBJ2-2 TRBV6-1 ASSDGPGDFDTGELF
TRBJ2-1 TRBV7-2 ASSSLPGLAGVSEQF
TRBJ2-3 TRBV7-2 ASSPLRALSGLSTDTQY
TRBJ1-5 TRBV7-9 ASSPGEQPQH
TRBJ2-7 TRBV5-4 ASRQGLADPYEQY
TRBJ1-5 TRBV7-2 ASSSPPGGNQPQH
TRBJ2-7 TRBV5-1 ASSPGTGVVYEQY
TRBJ2-3 TRBV19 ASSNGRLEADTQY
TRBJ2-2 TRBV2 ASSRERTNTGELF
TRBJ2-7 TRBV28 ASRGDRALTYEQY
TRBJ2-3 TRBV2 ASSNNRVGQY
TRBJ2-1 TRBV19 ASSNPGQGAHNEQF
- TRBV19 ATHSGNDYEQY
TRBJ2-6 TRBV28 ASSPRGLSGANVLT
TRBJ2-3 TRBV11-3 ASSLDPVRSTQY
TRBJ2-7 TRBV5-4 ASSRGHGGSSYEQY
TRBJ2-5 TRBV14 ASSQAPRGLQETQY
TRBJ1-1 TRBV6-8 ASRQPQGMNTEAF
TRBJ2-2 TRBV19 ASSMMGTNTGELF
TRBJ1-6 TRBV4-2 ASSQELLRDVNRNSPLH
TRBJ2-3 TRBV27 ASGGLAGGDTQY
TRBJ2-1 TRBV10-2 ASSDRDTNEQF
TRBJ1-5 TRBV2 ASSEARAGANQPQH
TRBJ1-5 TRBV7-2 ASSQQGGQPQH
TRBJ2-4 TRBV25-1 ASSEPGGNIQY
TRBJ1-2 TRBV19 ASSRGVSPPNYGYT
TRBJ2-3 TRBV2 ASRLLAGGGDTQY
TRBJ1-2 TRBV6-5 ASSFGQPNYGYT
TRBJ1-5 TRBV19 ASIPGGVGSQPQH
- TRBV28 ASSLTGIGEQY
TRBJ2-5 TRBV5-1 ASSLGDRSPGEY
TRBJ2-1 TRBV7-2 ASSLAPHSGGEQF
TRBJ1-2 TRBV28 ASSLEGGYT
TRBJ1-2 TRBV7-9 ASSLGVGYGYT
TRBJ1-5 TRBV2 ASSEGSGPNNQPQH
TRBJ1-4 TRBV28 ASSFEQGLFATNEKLF
TRBJ2-2 TRBV4-2 ASSQEPNTGELF
TRBJ2-7 TRBV6-5 ACGLLREQY
TRBJ1-2 TRBV6-4 ASSDGDTYGYT
TRBJ1-2 TRBV2 ASSTTGYGYT